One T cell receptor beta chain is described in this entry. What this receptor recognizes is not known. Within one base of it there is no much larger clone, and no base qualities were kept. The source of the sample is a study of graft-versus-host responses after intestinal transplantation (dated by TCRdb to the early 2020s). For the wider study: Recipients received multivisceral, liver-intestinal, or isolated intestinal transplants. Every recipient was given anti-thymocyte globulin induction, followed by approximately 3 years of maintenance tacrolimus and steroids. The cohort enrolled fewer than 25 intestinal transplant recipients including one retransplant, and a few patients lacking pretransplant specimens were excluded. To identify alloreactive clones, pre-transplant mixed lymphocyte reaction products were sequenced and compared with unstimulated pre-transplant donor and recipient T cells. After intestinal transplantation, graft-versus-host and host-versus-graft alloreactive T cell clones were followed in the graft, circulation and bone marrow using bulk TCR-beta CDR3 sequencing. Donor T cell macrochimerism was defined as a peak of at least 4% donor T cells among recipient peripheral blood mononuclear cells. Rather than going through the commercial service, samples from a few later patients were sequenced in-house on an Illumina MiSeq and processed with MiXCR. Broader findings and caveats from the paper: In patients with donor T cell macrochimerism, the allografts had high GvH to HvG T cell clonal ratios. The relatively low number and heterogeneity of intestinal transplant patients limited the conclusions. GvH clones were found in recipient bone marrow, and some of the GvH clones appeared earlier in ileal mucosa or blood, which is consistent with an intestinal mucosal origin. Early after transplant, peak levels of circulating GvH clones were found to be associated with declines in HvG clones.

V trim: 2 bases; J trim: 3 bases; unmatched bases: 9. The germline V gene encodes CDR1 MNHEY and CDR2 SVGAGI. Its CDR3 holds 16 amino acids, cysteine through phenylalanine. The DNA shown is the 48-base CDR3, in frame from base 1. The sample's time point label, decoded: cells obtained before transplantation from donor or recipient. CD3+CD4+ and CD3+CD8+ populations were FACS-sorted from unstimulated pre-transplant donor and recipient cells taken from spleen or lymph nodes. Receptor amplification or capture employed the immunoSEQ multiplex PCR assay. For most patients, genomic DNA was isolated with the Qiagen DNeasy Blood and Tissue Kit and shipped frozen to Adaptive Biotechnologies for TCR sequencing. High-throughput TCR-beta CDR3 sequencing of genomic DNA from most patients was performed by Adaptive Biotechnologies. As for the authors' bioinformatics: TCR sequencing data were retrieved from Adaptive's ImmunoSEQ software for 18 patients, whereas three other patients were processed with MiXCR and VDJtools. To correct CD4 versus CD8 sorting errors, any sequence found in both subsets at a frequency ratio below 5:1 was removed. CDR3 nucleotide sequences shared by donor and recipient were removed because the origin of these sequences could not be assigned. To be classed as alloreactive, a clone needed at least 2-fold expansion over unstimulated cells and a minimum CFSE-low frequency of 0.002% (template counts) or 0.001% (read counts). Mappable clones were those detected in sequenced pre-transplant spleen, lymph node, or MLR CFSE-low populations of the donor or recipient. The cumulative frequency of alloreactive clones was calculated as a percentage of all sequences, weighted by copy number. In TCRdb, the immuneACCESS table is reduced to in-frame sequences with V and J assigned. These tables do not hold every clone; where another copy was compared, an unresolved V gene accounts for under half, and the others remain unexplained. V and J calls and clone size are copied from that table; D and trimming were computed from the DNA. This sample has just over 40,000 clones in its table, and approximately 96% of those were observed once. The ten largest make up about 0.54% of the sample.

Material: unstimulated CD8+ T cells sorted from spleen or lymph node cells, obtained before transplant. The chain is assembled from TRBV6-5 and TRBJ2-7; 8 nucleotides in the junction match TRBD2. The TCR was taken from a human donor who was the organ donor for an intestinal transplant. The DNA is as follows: TGTGCCAGCAGTTACGCGGATTTAGCGGGGAACTACGAGCAGTACTTC. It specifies CASSYADLAGNYEQYF.